This T cell receptor beta chain came from a study of T cell changes during pregnancy in multiple sclerosis. The data were produced by immunoSEQ multiplex PCR, yet TCRdb's version contains in-frame clones alone and is incomplete. The sample lists about 59,000 clones, 93% occurring once. After removal of 7 bases from V and 8 bases from J, the junction contained 7 bases not matched to a gene. The CDR3 runs 14 residues. The germline CDR1 and CDR2 sequences are LNHDA and SQIVND (reference sequence). This TCR was sampled from a female donor with multiple sclerosis, enrolled in a pregnancy study. This specimen consisted of CD4+ T cells from peripheral blood mononuclear cells, obtained before pregnancy. The chain links TRBV19 to TRBJ2-1, with 11 bases lining up with TRBD2. As DNA, the CDR3 is TGTGCCAGTAATCTACTAGCGGGAGACGATGAGCAGTTCTTC. Protein: CASNLLAGDDEQFF.